This T cell receptor beta chain was identified in a study of CD8 T cells in Susac syndrome (dated by TCRdb to between 2018 and 2021). Regarding the complete study: Of the Susac syndrome patients who were sequenced, roughly six had clinically active disease and eight were in clinical remission. At blood withdrawal, Susac syndrome patients were either therapy-naive, taking corticosteroids (in some cases with IVIg as well), or taking IVIg alone. Repertoire sequencing was used to test whether CD8+ T cell activation and differentiation in Susac syndrome was antigen driven.

Beyond this particular receptor, the publication reports: In the CD4+ T cell repertoire of Susac syndrome patients, clonal expansion was not detected. The study acknowledged that relatively few individuals were included in the TCR sequencing and HLA analysis.

Notes on this clonotype: Its antigen specificity is not known. No much larger clone is present one base from it, and per-base qualities are unavailable.

CDR1 MNHEY and CDR2 SVGAGI are derived from the germline V gene. V was cut back by 7 bases and J by 8 bases, leaving a gap of 9 bases between them. The CDR3, cysteine through phenylalanine, is 11 amino acids long. The CDR3 DNA has 33 bases and is translated from base 1. High-throughput TCR beta sequencing profiled peripheral blood CD8+ and CD4+ T cells from healthy donors, Susac syndrome patients and multiple sclerosis patients. Susac syndrome patients met recently defined diagnostic criteria for definite or probable disease. Bulk CD8+ and CD4+ T cells were purified by magnetic negative isolation, while CD8+ TEMRA cells were enriched using FACS. Blood was drawn into EDTA tubes, processed within 24 hours, and PBMCs were isolated by density gradient centrifugation. PBMCs intended for TCR sequencing were cryopreserved in liquid nitrogen and thawed later in a water bath at 37 degrees C. The sorted or isolated CD4+, CD8+ and CD8+ TEMRA cells had a purity of 90% or higher.

RNA was extracted using the RNeasy kit, and about 0.5 to 1 microgram was reverse transcribed with random hexamers. The immunoSEQ multiplex PCR assay, covering 54 Vbeta and 13 Jbeta segments, was used to amplify TCR beta CDR3 regions. PCR amplification bias was corrected by using a synthetic template baseline for primer optimization and computational correction. The authors' analysis ran thus. Only productive sequences were kept, with reads annotated to V, D and J genes according to IMGT and analyzed in immunoSEQ Analyzer. Clonality was computed as one minus Shannon entropy normalized by log2 of the number of productive unique sequences. For each patient and control, public and private clones were evaluated among the 100 most prevalent clones. Susac-specific clones were defined as absent from healthy and MS cohorts, about 1,100 published viral clones and other ImmuneACCESS disease sequences. TCRdb passed the public sequencing reads through fastp at Q25 and MiXCR, retaining productive beta sequences. Each CDR3 protein gets just one entry, which takes the most common genes and DNA from the rows behind it. None of the V and J calls come from the authors' own analysis; TCRdb made them. The table for this sample lists some 99,000 distinct CDR3 sequences; over 90% of them were counted only once. The ten largest clones capture less than 0.4% of the sample.

The chain is assembled from TRBV6-5 and TRBJ2-1; the D gene assignment is ambiguous. The sequenced sample was CD4+ T cells from PBMCs. The clonotype was recovered from a human donor with Susac syndrome. The sequenced DNA: TGTGCCAGCACCCGAGCATATGAGCAGTTCTTC. Translated, this gives CASTRAYEQFF.